Shown below are 10 T cell receptor beta chains from a single sample sequenced in a study of CD8 T cells in Susac syndrome (dated by TCRdb to the late 2010s). The library was generated by the immunoSEQ multiplex PCR assay. RNA was extracted using the RNeasy kit, and 0.5 to 1 microgram was reverse transcribed with random hexamers. TCRdb ran its own pipeline on the public reads, namely fastp trimming at Q25 and MiXCR clone calling, and kept in-frame beta chains. Merged by CDR3 protein, the rows form single entries marked with the most common genes and DNA. Here the sample has about 250,000 distinct CDR3 sequences; around 95% occur a single time. Of the sample, around 0.067% falls within the top ten clones. Source material: CD4+ T cells from PBMCs. The receptors originated from a human donor with multiple sclerosis.

The chain employs TRBV19 and TRBJ1-5, with unresolved D. V gave up 7 bases and J gave up 0 bases, with 13 bases separating them. This CDR3 comprises 15 residues. Germline V gives CDR1 LNHDA, CDR2 SQIVND (reference sequence). The CDR3 region is CASMRRNYSNQPQHF. The CDR3 DNA reads as TGTGCCAGTATGCGGAGGAATTATAGCAATCAGCCCCAGCATTTT.

The V call is TRBV6-5, the J call TRBJ1-2; TRBD1 aligns across 9 bases. This CDR3 spans 15 amino acids. Looked up from germline, CDR1 is MNHEY and CDR2 is SVGAGI. V shed 5 bases and J 6 bases; nucleotides not matched to a gene: 10. The CDR3 here is CASSGRRTGAHGYTF. Here the CDR3 DNA reads TGTGCCAGCAGTGGCAGAAGGACAGGGGCCCATGGCTACACCTTC.

The J gene is TRBJ2-7, the V gene TRBV7-2; D is perhaps TRBD1 or TRBD2 (6 bases each). Trimming shortened V by 0 bases and J by 6 bases, and 9 bases separated the two germline ends. CDR1 and CDR2 (germline): SGHTA, FQGNSA. This CDR3 has 13 amino acids. The CDR3 spells CASSLAGGFEQYV. CDR3 sequence (DNA): TGTGCCAGCAGCTTAGCCGGGGGCTTCGAGCAGTACGTC.

The J gene is TRBJ2-3, the V gene TRBV24-1; D assignment may be TRBD1 or TRBD2 (5 bases each). Germline V gives CDR1 KGHDR, CDR2 SFDVKD. Trimming cost V 4 bases and J 3 bases, with 16 bases left between them. This CDR3 spans 16 amino acids. CDR3 in DNA: TGTGCCACCAGTGACCCCGGCGAGGGGCGGACAGATACGCAGTATTTT. Translation: CATSDPGEGRTDTQYF.

The genes are TRBV11-2 and TRBJ2-3; 12 positions agree with TRBD2. This CDR3 is 21 amino acids long. Trimming removed 3 bases from V and 3 bases from J; junction bases left unmatched: 19. Germline CDR1 SGHAT, CDR2 FQNNGV. The CDR3 is CASSFDGRGRASGGATDTQYF. The DNA for the CDR3 is TGTGCCAGCAGCTTCGACGGGAGGGGACGGGCTAGCGGGGGGGCAACAGATACGCAGTATTTT.

The chain links TRBV2 to TRBJ2-7; 8 bases align to TRBD1. The CDR3 totals 14 residues. The junction had 4 bases not matched to a gene; V was cut back by 4 bases and J by 2 bases. Germline V gene lookup returns CDR1 SNHLY and CDR2 FYNNEI. CDR3 residues: CASSVGQGAYEQYV. The CDR3 region has the DNA TGTGCCAGCAGTGTAGGACAGGGTGCCTACGAGCAGTACGTC.

V and J are TRBV20-1 and TRBJ2-6; D remains unclear. V was trimmed by 5 bases and J by 2 bases, leaving 7 bases between them. CDR1 DFQATT and CDR2 SNEGSKA come from the germline V gene (reference sequence). The CDR3 loop spans 13 amino acids. Here the CDR3 DNA reads TGCAGTGCTGGTCCCACTGGGGCCAACGTCCTGACTTTC. This sequence encodes CSAGPTGANVLTF.

V and J are TRBV3-1 and TRBJ2-7; D not certain. Germline CDR1 is LGHDT and CDR2 is YNNKEL (reference sequence). This CDR3 region has 14 residues. V was pared by 2 bases and J by 6 bases, with 14 bases between. This CDR3 reads CASSQSAPSSEQYF. The CDR3 DNA sequence: TGTGCCAGCAGCCAATCGGCACCCTCTTCCGAGCAGTACTTC.

The J gene is TRBJ2-1, the V gene TRBV27; no clear D. The CDR3 is 14 amino acids. Germline V CDR1 and CDR2: MNHEY, SMNVEV (reference sequence). V lost 5 bases and J lost 2, with 10 bases in between. The chain's CDR3 is CASSTAATYNEQFF. Written as DNA, the CDR3 is TGTGCCAGCAGTACGGCGGCAACCTACAATGAGCAGTTCTTC.

This chain connects TRBV27 to TRBJ2-1; D gene ambiguous. The CDR3 covers 16 residues. Germline V gives CDR1 MNHEY, CDR2 SMNVEV (reference sequence). V lost 5 bases to trimming and J lost 0 bases, with 14 bases between them. This CDR3 is CASSSNLLSSYNEQFF. In DNA form, the CDR3 reads TGTGCCAGCAGTAGCAACCTATTAAGCTCCTACAATGAGCAGTTCTTC.